The T cell receptor beta chain under discussion was sequenced for a study of cytomegalovirus exposure and HLA in healthy donors. At the level of the study: A later analysis reported the 120 validation repertoires used the same platform as the approximately 670 first-cohort repertoires.

As to this clone: The antigen is undetermined.

Produced via immunoSEQ multiplex PCR; TCRdb's table is partial and in-frame only. This sample carries about 220,000 clones, approximately 88% of them seen once, and the ten largest clones take more than 12%. The ends were cut back, 0 bases at V and 0 bases at J, with 8 bases in the middle. The CDR3 contains 15 residues. Per the germline V gene, CDR1 is LGHNA and CDR2 is YSLEER. Overall study results and limits: The study designated 164 TCR beta chains cytomegalovirus-associated.

The chain recombines TRBV4-3 with TRBJ2-5, with D hard to call. This TCR derives from a woman aged 25 to 39 in good health and CMV-seropositive. The sequenced sample was PBMCs. The CDR3 spells CASSQDFDYQETQYF. Written as DNA, the CDR3 is TGCGCCAGCAGCCAAGATTTCGACTACCAAGAGACCCAGTACTTC.